Sequencing of this T cell receptor (beta chain) was carried out in a study of cytomegalovirus exposure and HLA in healthy donors (dated by TCRdb to 2016 to 2017). Background for the entire study: According to an earlier analysis of several hundred of the donors, some 180 million T cells yielded 95 million to 140 million unique TCR beta sequences and about 280 Gb of sequence data. Among 300 to 450 genotyped donors of the cohort, an average of around 240,000 unique TCR beta nucleotide sequences were sequenced per donor, roughly 20% of them non-productive. To predict cytomegalovirus infection status, the study combined high-throughput TCR immunosequencing, statistical association of individual TCRs with disease status, and machine learning. All discovery cohort repertoires had been generated using a single sequencing platform. To study patterns of TCR occurrence, a later analysis re-analyzed previously published TCR beta repertoires from around 670 donors and added high-resolution HLA genotyping. To decide whether each TCR beta V gene segment behaved as functional or pseudogenic, an earlier analysis of several hundred of the donors relied on high-throughput TCR beta sequencing. The number of donors typed differed by locus, with about 629-640 for A, B, C, DRB1 and DQB1, 522 for DQA1, approximately 580 for DPA1, and some 440 for DPB1. Besides the first cohort of roughly 700 subjects, a separate validation cohort made up of 120 or so different subjects was used. Rather than drawing on any new phenotypic data, the later analysis identified candidate immune exposures from TCR beta sequences and the way those sequences occurred across donors. The study aimed to test whether signatures of past pathogen exposure could be identified by cataloging public T cell receptors. HLA typing covered class I and class II loci at four-digit resolution. Donor age, sex, ethnicity and CMV serostatus were collected together with the repertoire data. Using immunosequencing, the study profiled T cell repertoires from around 680 subjects and related those repertoires to cytomegalovirus serostatus. Among the 398 genotyped donors, around 81% belonged to the genetic ancestry cluster associated with self-reported Caucasian donors. Roughly 5 DR-DQ haplotypes were handled as single units for association and clustering, since linkage in the cohort was strong. A later genetic analysis took genome-wide SNP genotypes for 398 of the 666 donors and used that subset as a discovery cohort. An early release covering more than 500 HLA-typed donors comprised about 300 gigabases of sequencing data and 85 million to 100 million unique TCR sequences.

The library was generated by the immunoSEQ multiplex PCR assay. A mixture of 60 forward primers for TCR Vbeta segments and 13 reverse primers for TCR Jbeta segments was used in the multiplex PCR. Amplification of the CDR3 region of rearranged TCR beta genes was performed with a multiplex PCR assay on genomic DNA. The amplified TCR beta libraries were sequenced on the Illumina HiSeq System as 87-base-pair reads. In the original analysis: Across the 670 or so repertoires, a later analysis counted roughly 77 million unique TCR beta chains, 8.5 million to 12 million of which were shared by at least two donors. A nearest-neighbor algorithm error-corrected the raw reads and collapsed the reads into unique sequences, merging closely related sequences to remove PCR and sequencing errors. To assign V, D and J gene segments, CDR3 sequences were aligned to IMGT reference sequences. For a sequence to be retained, at least a six-nucleotide match to both a V gene segment and a J gene segment was required. A rearrangement was called productive if the CDR3 had no stop codons and remained in frame with V and J, and every other rearrangement was called non-productive. Following IMGT convention, CDR3 was defined as the stretch from the second conserved V-encoded cysteine to the conserved J-encoded phenylalanine. The earlier analysis of about 590 of the donors excluded sequences that lacked an unambiguous match to a single V gene segment. An earlier analysis of some 500 of the donors classified V segments as functional when productive rearrangements were above 56.7% and as segregating when the standard deviation between donors was above 5%. A statistical classification framework was developed to diagnose cytomegalovirus status using the catalog of TCR beta chain sequences. A later analysis assigned V and J genes by comparing TCR nucleotide sequences with IMGT/GENE-DB human TR gene sequences. In a later analysis, CDR3 sequences and most-parsimonious VDJ recombination scenarios were assigned using the TCRdist pipeline. In a later analysis, each TCR beta chain was defined by its CDR3 amino acid sequence together with its V-gene family, and reads lacking a unique V-gene family were excluded. In a later analysis, 450 to 600 highly shared, low-generation-probability nucleotide sequences were removed to address suspected cross-contamination and a sequencing artifact. A later analysis calculated a clonal expansion index for each public chain from normalized within-repertoire ranks of inferred template counts. A later analysis computed generation probabilities with a VDJ recombination model fitted to out-of-frame rearrangements, and checked the results against IGoR. A later analysis scored TCR-TCR, TCR-HLA and TCR-CMV co-occurrence with hypergeometric tests, applying a repertoire-size bias correction to TCR pairs. A later analysis estimated false discovery rates by permuting HLA or CMV assignments 20 times. A later analysis grouped co-occurring TCRs with DBSCAN, adding TCRdist sequence similarity when clustering within HLA-allele-positive subsets. For co-occurrence clustering, repertoires with fewer than 30,000 or more than 120,000 public chains were excluded, along with 5 or 6 repertoires with anomalous nucleotide sharing. Drawn from immuneACCESS, this table holds only the in-frame rearrangements with V and J called that TCRdb kept. Clones are partly lost; checked studies trace under half to an unresolved V gene and leave the rest unexplained. The D gene and trimming were derived from the DNA, and the V and J assignments and clone size from that table. The sample includes over 150,000 clones, with approximately 72% observed a single time. The ten largest clones take up roughly 1.4% of the sample.

The cohort was made up of around 720 healthy bone marrow donors. At the time of sampling, all cohort members were nominally healthy, though unrecorded immune exposures were likely present. The donor was CMV seronegative and was included in the group of a few hundred seronegative cohort members. Each donor provided a peripheral blood sample, and peripheral blood mononuclear cells were used for TCR beta sequencing. The Qiagen DNeasy Blood Extraction Kit was used to extract genomic DNA from the blood cell samples. A note on this clone: This receptor's antigen is unknown. No quality values exist for individual bases; no much larger clone is one base distant.

The germline V end is reduced by 5 bases and the J end by 7 bases; junction bases left unmatched: 14. From the cysteine through the phenylalanine, the CDR3 covers 17 amino acids. The kept DNA is CDR3 alone, 51 bases in frame from the first base. According to the germline V gene (reference sequence), CDR1 reads LNHDA and CDR2 reads SQIVND. The investigation overall reported the following: Because some donors lacked HLA typing at each locus, the association tests relied only on the typed subset. While some public TCRs were present in many individuals, most TCR sequences turned up only very rarely across donors. According to a later analysis, most CMV-associated TCR beta chains appeared to be HLA-restricted, and the HLA associations seemed to be driven largely by CMV exposure. The classifier was reported to diagnose cytomegalovirus status with high specificity and sensitivity in both the original cohort and the validation cohort. A cluster of highly shared sequence variants was judged likely to be a technical artifact of the sequencing pipeline. At a false discovery rate of 0.05, a later analysis linked under 20,000 TCR beta sequences to specific HLA alleles. Several of the top co-occurrence clusters appeared to be linked to parvovirus B19, influenza, CMV and Epstein-Barr virus, according to a later analysis. An earlier analysis of approximately 500 of the donors showed that most TCR beta V segments appeared in productive rearrangements either about 90% or about 30% of the time, which broadly matched IMGT annotations. Correlated functional status among segregating V segments might be attributable to linkage disequilibrium, but an unknown experimental factor could not be ruled out. Some IMGT-functional V segments, including TRBV6-2 and TRBV6-3, could not be told apart with the 87-base-pair reads, so those segments were excluded. It was suggested by the authors that the approach could potentially be generalized to other disease states and immunological phenotypes. The only immune exposure information available for the cohort was CMV serostatus. Assigning TCR associations to individual alleles was difficult when HLA alleles, especially DR and DQ, strongly co-occurred. In a later analysis, HLA-associated TCR beta chains were found to be more clonally expanded and to have lower generation probabilities than equally common non-associated chains. Seventeen rarely observed V segments, including chromosome 9 orphons, were excluded from the earlier analysis of almost 600 of the donors because counts were too low. In the study, some 160 TCR beta chains were listed as associated with cytomegalovirus. A few of the identified cytomegalovirus-associated TCR beta chains were confirmed in vitro to be specific for cytomegalovirus antigens. In a later analysis, TCR association rates were found to vary across HLA loci, with the most associated TCRs seen for DRB1 alleles and the fewest for HLA-C alleles. The cohort was sequenced for TCR beta chains only, and without alpha or paired-chain data the features that could be detected were limited. Roughly uniform sequencing depth across donors was assumed in presence/absence analyses, although this assumption may not hold. A later genetic analysis reported fewer N-insertions in productive TCRs among donors in an Asian-associated ancestry cluster than the roughly 620-donor mean. A further reported finding was that TCR beta sequences accurately predicted the HLA-A and HLA-B alleles for most subjects in the first cohort. In a later genetic analysis, a missense DCLRE1C variant was associated with V-gene and J-gene trimming of TCR beta chains, and the association was replicated in an independent cohort.

The chain is encoded by TRBV19 joined to TRBJ2-1; TRBD2 lines up with 10 middle nucleotides. The sample comprised PBMCs. The sequence came from a man younger than 35 in good health and CMV-seronegative. The nucleotide sequence is TGTGCCAGTAGTCCCGTCCCCATAGCGGGAGGAGAGAATGAGCAGTTCTTC. Its product reads: CASSPVPIAGGENEQFF.